Below, 19 T cell receptor beta chains from the same sample are listed, as sequenced in a study of immune evolution from preneoplasia to lung adenocarcinoma. Profiling relied on immunoSEQ multiplex PCR, and the TCRdb table lists in-frame clones only, not all of them. Of 20,000 or so clones listed, around three quarters were seen once; the top ten hold roughly 5.9%. The specimen sequenced was FFPE invasive lung adenocarcinoma tissue. All receptors come from a person between 60 and 70 years old with lung adenocarcinoma.

This clone has just a few counts. V and J are TRBV2 and TRBJ2-6, with no clear D. Trimming took off 11 bases at V and 1 base at J, with 9 bases between the two ends. The germline gives CDR1 SNHLY, CDR2 FYNNEI. This CDR3 is built from 13 residues. CDR3 sequence (DNA): TGTGCCTGCACCCCTTCTGGGGCCAACGTCCTGACTTTC. Amino acid sequence: CACTPSGANVLTF.

The chain recombines TRBV6-6 with TRBJ2-3; D may match TRBD1 or TRBD2 (5 bases each). The CDR3 contains 14 residues. Germline V lookup: CDR1 MNHNY, CDR2 SVGAGI (reference sequence). Trimming took 2 bases from V and 8 from J, leaving 14 bases between them. The CDR3 here is CASSYGDLSGTQYF. Written as DNA, the CDR3 is TGTGCCAGCAGTTACGGGGACCTTTCGGGTACGCAGTATTTT.

This clone was detected only a few times. The gene calls are TRBV4-1 and TRBJ2-1; D not resolved. V lost 4 bases to trimming and J lost 7 bases, with 11 bases between them. The CDR3 length is 13 residues. CDR1 and CDR2 (germline): MGHRA, YSYEKL. The CDR3 bases are TGCGCCAGCAGCCGTGACTTTGCGAATGAGCAGTTCTTC. This sequence encodes CASSRDFANEQFF.

The gene calls are TRBV7-2 and TRBJ1-1; 8 nucleotides line up with TRBD1. Germline CDR1 reads SGHTA; CDR2 reads FQGNSA. V shed 5 bases, J shed 0 bases, and the junction held 5 bases outside the gene matches. CDR3 size: 15 residues. The CDR3 sequence: CASSRTRGLNTEAFF. The CDR3 nucleotides are TGTGCCAGCAGCCGTACCAGGGGGCTGAACACTGAAGCTTTCTTT.

This clone has a single count. CDR3 sequence: CASSLSGTTDTQYF. As DNA, the CDR3 is TGCGCCAGCAGCCTGAGCGGGACTACAGATACGCAGTATTTT. The V gene is TRBV5-1, the J gene TRBJ2-3; 7 nucleotides line up with TRBD2. The V gene end was trimmed by 4 bases and the J gene end by 3 bases; junction bases not matched to a gene: 5. This CDR3 has 14 amino acids. Germline loops: CDR1 SGHRS, CDR2 YFSETQ.

V usage is TRBV21-1 and J usage is TRBJ2-4. TRBV21-1 is a known pseudogene. This CDR3 region has 15 residues. The CDR3: CASSKEGPGGNIQYF. The CDR3 DNA reads as TGTGCCAGCAGCAAAGAGGGACCAGGTGGAAACATTCAGTACTTC.

This rearrangement joins TRBV11-3 to TRBJ2-1, with D hard to call. The length of the CDR3 is 14 residues. CDR1 and CDR2 from the germline V gene are SGHNT and YENEEA. V was cut by 0 bases and J by 5 bases, with 8 bases left in between. The CDR3 DNA follows: TGTGCCAGCAGCTTAGATCCCTTTAACAATGAGCAGTTCTTC. Amino acids: CASSLDPFNNEQFF.

There are a few counts of this clone. The gene calls are TRBV19 and TRBJ2-2; 8 bases agree with TRBD1. The CDR3 extends over 17 amino acids. The V gene's germline CDR1 is LNHDA and CDR2 SQIVND (reference sequence). The V and J ends lost 2 bases and 2 bases, in that order; junction bases with no gene match: 7. CDR3 nucleotides: TGTGCCAGTAGTATAAGTTGGGACAGGCTTAACACCGGGGAGCTGTTTTTT. As protein: CASSISWDRLNTGELFF.

The rearrangement joins TRBV18 to TRBJ2-5, with 12 bases matching TRBD2. V lost 7 bases and J lost 3; bases outside the gene matches: 6. CDR1 and CDR2 from the germline V gene are KGHSH and LQKENI. The CDR3 is 15 residues long. This CDR3 reads CASFTRTSGKETQYF. CDR3 DNA: TGTGCCAGCTTCACTAGGACTAGCGGGAAAGAGACCCAGTACTTC.

Sample share makes this clone medium-sized. The gene calls are TRBV19 and TRBJ1-2; D remains unclear. Looked up from germline, CDR1 is LNHDA and CDR2 is SQIVND (reference sequence). Trimming pared 4 bases from V and 4 bases from J, leaving 10 bases between. The CDR3 consists of 13 residues. CDR3 DNA sequence: TGTGCCAGTAGTAGAGTGGATCTCTATGGCTACACCTTC. Translation gives CASSRVDLYGYTF.

This chain links TRBV7-6 with TRBJ2-7; 8 nucleotides line up with TRBD2. This CDR3 comprises 14 residues. Unmatched junction bases numbered 3, after V lost 0 bases and J lost 5 bases. CDR1 SGHVS and CDR2 FNYEAQ come from the germline V gene. The CDR3, as DNA: TGTGCCAGCAGCTTAGCGGCGGGAGGAGACGAGCAGTACTTC. Translation gives CASSLAAGGDEQYF.

The gene calls are TRBV28 and TRBJ2-5, with 9 bases identical to TRBD1. This CDR3 is built from 15 residues. The V and J ends lost 10 bases and 4 bases, in that order; junction bases with no gene match: 13. Germline lookup yields CDR1 MDHEN and CDR2 SYDVKM. CDR3 in DNA: TGTGCCACCAAAGGGACAGGGCCTGTGAGAGAGACCCAGTACTTC. Translation: CATKGTGPVRETQYF.

The chain joins TRBV5-1 to TRBJ2-6, with D perhaps given as TRBD1 or TRBD2 (5 bases each). This CDR3 contains 16 residues. The V and J ends lost 4 bases and 1 base respectively, with 12 bases between them. The germline V gene has CDR1 SGHRS and CDR2 YFSETQ. The CDR3 here is CASSEGLGSGANVLTF. The CDR3 DNA is TGCGCCAGCAGCGAGGGGCTAGGGTCTGGGGCCAACGTCCTGACTTTC.

The gene calls are TRBV5-4 and TRBJ2-4, with D tentatively TRBD1 (6 bases). The CDR3 has 14 amino acids. V lost 2 bases and J 5 bases, leaving 11 bases between the germline ends. The germline V gene has CDR1 SGHNT and CDR2 YYREEE (reference sequence). In DNA form, the CDR3 reads TGTGCCAGCAGCTTTCAGGGGCCCCAAAACATTCAGTACTTC. This gives the protein CASSFQGPQNIQYF.

V is TRBV5-4 and J is TRBJ2-2; D possibly corresponds to TRBD1 (5 bases). Germline V CDR1 and CDR2: SGHNT, YYREEE (reference sequence). Deletions cut 4 bases from V and 6 bases from J, with 16 bases between. This CDR3 region has 15 residues. DNA of the CDR3: TGTGCCAGCAGCCCCCGGGCAGGGTTCGCCGGGGAGCTGTTTTTT. The encoded protein is CASSPRAGFAGELFF.

The V call is TRBV5-1, the J call TRBJ1-1; no reliable D call. The CDR3 extends over 14 amino acids. Looked up from germline, CDR1 is SGHRS and CDR2 is YFSETQ. V shed 1 base and J shed 0 bases, with 7 bases lying between them. DNA of the CDR3: TGCGCCAGCAGCTTGTCTCAGCTGAACACTGAAGCTTTCTTT. As protein: CASSLSQLNTEAFF.

CDR3 sequence: CASSLLLSYNEQFF. The CDR3 coding sequence is TGTGCCAGCAGCTTACTACTCTCCTACAATGAGCAGTTCTTC. The rearrangement uses TRBV5-6 and TRBJ2-1, with D unclear. CDR1 is SGHDT and CDR2 is YYEEEE in the germline V gene. Trimming removed 2 bases from V and 0 bases from J, with 6 bases in between. The CDR3 length is 14 residues. Full variable domain (outside the CDR3, taken from reference TRBV5-6 and TRBJ2-1): DAGVTQSPTHLIKTRGQQVTLRCSPKSGHDTVSWYQQALGQGPQFIFQYYEEEERQRGNFPDRFSGHQFPNYSSELNVNALLLGDSALYLCASSLLLSYNEQFFGPGTRLTVL.

The rearrangement joins TRBV6-6 to TRBJ1-5; 8 bases line up with TRBD1. Germline lookup yields CDR1 MNHNY and CDR2 SVGAGI (reference sequence). CDR3 length: 15 amino acids. The junction had 10 bases not matched to a gene; V was cut back by 5 bases and J by 7 bases. DNA for the CDR3: TGTGCCAGCAGTCCCGACAGGGGAATCGGACAGCCCCAGCATTTT. Translation gives CASSPDRGIGQPQHF.

This clone was counted once. The rearrangement links TRBV11-2 to TRBJ1-4; D call uncertain. The CDR3 sequence is 15 residues long. Looked up from germline, CDR1 is SGHAT and CDR2 is FQNNGV. The ends were cut back, 3 bases at V and 0 bases at J, with 8 bases in the middle. The DNA of the CDR3 is TGTGCCAGCAGCTTCTCTCCGGCAACTAATGAAAAACTGTTTTTT. The encoded protein is CASSFSPATNEKLFF.